This T cell receptor beta chain was sequenced for a study of cytomegalovirus exposure and HLA in healthy donors. Study at large: An earlier analysis found fewer than 140 million unique TCR beta sequences from 150 million to 200 million T cells.

Trimming pared 6 bases from V and 1 base from J, leaving 16 bases between. Germline V CDR1 and CDR2: MNHEY, SVGAGI. CDR3 length: 15 residues. Details on this clone: Its antigen remains unidentified.

A multiplex PCR was run with 60 Vbeta primers and 13 Jbeta primers. Method: immunoSEQ multiplex PCR; TCRdb's copy keeps in-frame clones and lacks some. The sample includes approximately 190,000 clones, roughly 80% of them seen just once. Study-wide results and caveats: The investigators catalogued 164 TCR beta chains as cytomegalovirus-associated. The majority of CMV-associated TCR beta chains were reported as apparently HLA-restricted in a later analysis. Highest at DRB1 and lowest at HLA-C, TCR association rates differed among HLA loci in a later analysis.

The rearrangement uses TRBV6-5 and TRBJ2-7; a possible D gene is TRBD1 (6 bases). The receptor was derived from a man aged 50-60 years in good health and CMV-seronegative. The sample comprised PBMCs. The DNA of the CDR3 is TGTGCCAGCAGACGCGAACAGGGAAGGTCCTACGAGCAGTACTTC. Encoded protein: CASRREQGRSYEQYF.